The clone carrying this TCR beta chain was observed once. Germline CDR1 SGHVS, CDR2 FNYEAQ. The CDR3 extends over 15 amino acids. The V and J ends lost 3 bases and 4 bases respectively, with 14 bases between them. Time point of the sample: pretreatment peripheral blood. Sequenced by immunoSEQ multiplex PCR; TCRdb stores in-frame clones only, minus some. The sample records tens of thousands of clones, 84% being singletons. The entry originates in a study of PD-L1 blockade in urothelial cancer. The chain couples TRBV7-6 to TRBJ2-3, with D perhaps TRBD1 (5 bases). This TCR came from a woman between 65 and 79 years old with urothelial cancer. Sequencing used PBMCs, obtained around atezolizumab (anti-PD-L1) treatment. The CDR3 DNA follows: TGTGCCAGCAGCTTCGAAGGGGCGTTGGCAGATACGCAGTATTTT. This translates into CASSFEGALADTQYF.